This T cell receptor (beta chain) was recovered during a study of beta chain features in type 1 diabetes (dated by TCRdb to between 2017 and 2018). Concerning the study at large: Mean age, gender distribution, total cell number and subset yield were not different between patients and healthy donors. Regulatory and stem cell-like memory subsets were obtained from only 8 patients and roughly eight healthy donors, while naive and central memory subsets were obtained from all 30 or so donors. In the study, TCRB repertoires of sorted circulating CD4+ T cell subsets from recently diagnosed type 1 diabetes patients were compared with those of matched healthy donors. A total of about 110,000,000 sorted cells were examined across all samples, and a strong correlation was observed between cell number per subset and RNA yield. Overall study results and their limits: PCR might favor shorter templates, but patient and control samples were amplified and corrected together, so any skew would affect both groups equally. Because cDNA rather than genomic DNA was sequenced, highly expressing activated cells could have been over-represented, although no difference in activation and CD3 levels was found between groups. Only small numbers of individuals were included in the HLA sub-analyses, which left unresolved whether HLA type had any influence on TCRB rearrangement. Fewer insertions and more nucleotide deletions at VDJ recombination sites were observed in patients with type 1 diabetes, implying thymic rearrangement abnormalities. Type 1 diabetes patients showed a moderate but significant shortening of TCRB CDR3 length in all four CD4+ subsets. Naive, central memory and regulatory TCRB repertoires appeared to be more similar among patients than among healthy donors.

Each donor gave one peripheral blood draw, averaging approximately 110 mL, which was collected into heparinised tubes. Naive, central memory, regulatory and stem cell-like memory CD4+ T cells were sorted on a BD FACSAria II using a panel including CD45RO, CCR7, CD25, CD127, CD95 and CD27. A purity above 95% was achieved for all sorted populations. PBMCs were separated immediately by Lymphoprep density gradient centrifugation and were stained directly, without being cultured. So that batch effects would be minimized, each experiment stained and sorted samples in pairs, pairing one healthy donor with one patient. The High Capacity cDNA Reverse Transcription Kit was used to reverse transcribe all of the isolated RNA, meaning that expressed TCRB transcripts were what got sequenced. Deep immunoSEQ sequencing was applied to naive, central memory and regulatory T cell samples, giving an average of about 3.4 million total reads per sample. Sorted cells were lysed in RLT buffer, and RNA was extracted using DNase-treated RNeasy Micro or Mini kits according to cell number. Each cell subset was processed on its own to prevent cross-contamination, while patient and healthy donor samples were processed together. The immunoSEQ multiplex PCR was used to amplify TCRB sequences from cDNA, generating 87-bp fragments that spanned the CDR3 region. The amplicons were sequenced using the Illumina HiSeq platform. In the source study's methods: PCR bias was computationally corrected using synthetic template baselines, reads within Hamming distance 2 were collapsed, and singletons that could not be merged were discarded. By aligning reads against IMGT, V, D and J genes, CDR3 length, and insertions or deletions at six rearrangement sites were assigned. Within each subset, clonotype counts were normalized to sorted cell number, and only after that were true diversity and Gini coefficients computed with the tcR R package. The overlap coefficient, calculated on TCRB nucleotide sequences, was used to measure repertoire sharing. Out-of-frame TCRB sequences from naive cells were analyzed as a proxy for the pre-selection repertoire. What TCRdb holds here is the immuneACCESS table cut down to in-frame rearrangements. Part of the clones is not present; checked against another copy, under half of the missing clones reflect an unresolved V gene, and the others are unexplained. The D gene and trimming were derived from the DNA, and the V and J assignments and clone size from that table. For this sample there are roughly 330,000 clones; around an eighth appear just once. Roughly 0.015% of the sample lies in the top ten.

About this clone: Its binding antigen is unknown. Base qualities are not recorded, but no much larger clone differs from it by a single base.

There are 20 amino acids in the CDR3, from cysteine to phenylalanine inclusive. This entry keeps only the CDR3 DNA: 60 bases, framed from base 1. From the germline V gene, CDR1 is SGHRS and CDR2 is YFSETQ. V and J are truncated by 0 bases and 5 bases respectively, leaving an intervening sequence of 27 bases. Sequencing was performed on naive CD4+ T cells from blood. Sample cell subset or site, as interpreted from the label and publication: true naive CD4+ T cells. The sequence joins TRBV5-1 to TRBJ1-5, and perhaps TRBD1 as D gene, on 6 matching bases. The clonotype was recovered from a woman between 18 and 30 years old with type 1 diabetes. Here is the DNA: TGCGCCAGCAGCTTGGAAGGCCCCCGCAGAAGACAGGATAAGGATCAGCCCCAGCATTTT. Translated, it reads CASSLEGPRRRQDKDQPQHF.